This T cell receptor (beta chain) was documented in a study of cytomegalovirus exposure and HLA in healthy donors. General study results and limits: Specific recognition of CMV antigens was confirmed in vitro for a few chains (all CMV-associated).

The PCR made use of 60 Vbeta and 13 Jbeta primers. Assay: immunoSEQ multiplex PCR; the TCRdb copy retains only in-frame clones and omits some. The table records approximately 220,000 clones, over 80% of them present only once. This clone was detected only a few times. Its antigen is not known. Input material: PBMCs. The sequence was obtained from a boy aged 2-9 years in good health and CMV-seronegative.

The CDR3 DNA is TGCAGCGTCGAAAGGAGGGGACAGGTCGGGGGCTACACCTTC. Its translation: CSVERRGQVGGYTF. The J gene is TRBJ1-2, the V gene TRBV29-1; TRBD1 matches 8 bases. This CDR3 has 14 amino acids. In germline, CDR1 is SQVTM, CDR2 ANQGSEA. Losses at the gene ends were 6 bases for V and 8 bases for J; bases not matched to a gene: 14.